Presented here are 28 T cell receptor beta chains from one specimen sequenced in a study of T-cell memory formation after mild COVID-19. TCRdb independently ran MiXCR on the 5' RACE reads; one entry per CDR3 protein. The repertoire holds approximately 580,000 distinct CDR3 sequences, with over 20% as singletons. Sequenced material: PBMCs or a T cell subset sorted from them (not recorded which). The source is an adult woman who had mild COVID-19 (a few samples of this study predate the infection). Cell type and time point are not known.

J is TRBJ2-2 and V is TRBV5-6; D is undetermined. The CDR3 runs 15 residues. V was shortened by 1 base and J by 1 base, with 8 bases between the two germline ends. Looked up from germline, CDR1 is SGHDT and CDR2 is YYEEEE. The CDR3 protein is CASSLRPVNTGELFF. CDR3 nucleotides: TGTGCCAGCAGCTTGCGGCCAGTGAACACCGGGGAGCTGTTTTTT.

This clonotype has more than one count but fewer than ten. V gene TRBV19 combines with J gene TRBJ1-1; tentatively, D is TRBD1 (5 bases). CDR1 and CDR2 (germline): LNHDA, SQIVND (reference sequence). The CDR3 totals 13 residues. Trimming left V 4 bases short and J 10 bases short, with 16 bases between. The CDR3 nucleotides read TGTGCCAGTAGTACGACCTTCCAGGGTGTAGCTTTCTTT. Translating gives CASSTTFQGVAFF.

The rearrangement joins TRBV6-5 to TRBJ1-1; D is perhaps TRBD1 (5 bases). Germline CDR1 is MNHEY and CDR2 is SVGAGI. V was shortened by 7 bases and J by 1 base, with 13 bases between the two germline ends. The CDR3 extends over 14 amino acids. The CDR3 reads CASTPPGQNTEAFF. CDR3 coding DNA: TGTGCCAGCACTCCCCCCGGACAGAACACTGAAGCTTTCTTT.

This clonotype was counted between two and nine times. V gene TRBV7-8 combines with J gene TRBJ2-5; a possible D gene is TRBD1 (6 bases). Germline V gives CDR1 SGHVS, CDR2 FQNEAQ. This CDR3 has 15 residues. Trimming took off 1 base at V and 3 bases at J, with 12 bases between the two ends. The CDR3 is CASSLGHPGEETQYF. The DNA of the CDR3 is TGTGCCAGCAGCTTAGGCCATCCAGGGGAAGAGACCCAGTACTTC.

This clonotype has just a few counts. This chain uses TRBV5-1 with TRBJ1-2, with 10 bases fitting TRBD1. The germline gives CDR1 SGHRS, CDR2 YFSETQ. Trimming cost V 0 bases and J 8 bases; bases outside gene matches: 7. The CDR3 loop spans 15 amino acids. The CDR3 DNA reads TGCGCCAGCAGCTTGGAAGGGACAGGGGCCACCGGCTACACCTTC. This gives the protein CASSLEGTGATGYTF.

This clonotype was recorded at least ten times. The CDR3 nucleotides read TGTGCTAGTGGTTTGGGGACTAGCGGTCCTTACAATGAGCAGTTCTTC. It is translated as CASGLGTSGPYNEQFF. The chain uses TRBV12-5 and TRBJ2-1; 10 bases are shared with TRBD2. The length of the CDR3 is 16 residues. In germline, CDR1 is LGHNT, CDR2 FRNRAP. V was clipped by 1 base and J by 4 bases; unmatched bases: 4.

The gene calls are TRBV7-2 and TRBJ2-1, with D perhaps being TRBD1 or TRBD2 (5 bases each). The V and J ends lost 5 bases and 4 bases respectively, with 15 bases between them. Looked up from germline, CDR1 is SGHTA and CDR2 is FQGNSA. This CDR3 has 15 amino acids. The CDR3 sequence: CASSLSPGRYNEQFF. In DNA form, the CDR3 reads TGTGCCAGCAGCCTAAGCCCGGGACGATACAATGAGCAGTTCTTC.

The chain joins TRBV29-1 to TRBJ2-1; the D gene is possibly TRBD2 (6 bases). This CDR3 spans 15 amino acids. Germline values: CDR1 SQVTM, CDR2 ANQGSEA. The V end lost 2 bases, the J end lost 0 bases, and 11 bases lay between the germline ends. In DNA, the CDR3 is TGCAGCGTTGAACGACGGGAGAACTCCTACAATGAGCAGTTCTTC. It specifies CSVERRENSYNEQFF.

This clonotype has more than one count but fewer than ten. The V and J genes are TRBV12-3 or TRBV12-4 and TRBJ2-7; D is possibly TRBD1 (5 bases). The CDR3 has 14 amino acids. V was trimmed by 5 bases and J by 3 bases, leaving 14 bases between them. CDR3 in amino acids: CASSPDSAGYEQYF. DNA for the CDR3: TGTGCCAGCAGTCCTGACAGCGCAGGCTACGAGCAGTACTTC.

The rearrangement joins TRBV11-3 to TRBJ2-1, with D perhaps TRBD1 or TRBD2 (5 bases each). The CDR3 has 14 amino acids. Germline assignment: CDR1 SGHNT and CDR2 YENEEA. V lost 5 bases, J lost 1 base, and 9 bases lay in between. The CDR3 region is CASSRDGSYNEQFF. The CDR3 nucleotides read TGTGCCAGCAGCCGGGACGGATCCTACAATGAGCAGTTCTTC. Using reference TRBV11-3 and TRBJ2-1 for the parts outside the CDR3, the full variable domain is EAGVVQSPRYKIIEKKQPVAFWCNPISGHNTLYWYLQNLGQGPELLIRYENEEAVDDSQLPKDRFSAERLKGVDSTLKIQPAELGDSAVYLCASSRDGSYNEQFFGPGTRLTVL.

This clonotype has more than one count but fewer than ten. CDR3 amino acids: CASSQGYGGGYEQYF. The CDR3, as DNA: TGTGCCAGCAGCCAAGGCTATGGAGGGGGCTACGAGCAGTACTTC. The chain recombines TRBV3-1 with TRBJ2-7, with D perhaps given as TRBD1 or TRBD2 (6 bases each). Germline lookup yields CDR1 LGHDT and CDR2 YNNKEL (reference sequence). Trimming left V 1 base short and J 3 bases short, with 13 bases between. This CDR3 is 15 amino acids long.

This rearrangement joins TRBV6-4 to TRBJ1-1, with TRBD1 as a possible D gene (5 bases). Germline V gives CDR1 MRHNA, CDR2 SNTAGT. The CDR3 totals 14 residues. The V end was cut by 0 bases, the J end by 5 bases, with 10 bases between. CDR3 sequence: CASSDSTGDTEAFF. CDR3 bases: TGTGCCAGCAGTGACTCAACGGGGGATACTGAAGCTTTCTTT.

The rearrangement links TRBV5-4 to TRBJ2-2; 7 bases are shared with TRBD1. Germline V CDR1 and CDR2: SGHNT, YYREEE (reference sequence). The ends lost 2 bases at V and 6 bases at J; junction bases unmatched: 4. The CDR3 loop spans 14 amino acids. CDR3 coding DNA: TGTGCCAGCAGCTTAAGCCAGGGGGCCGGGGAGCTGTTTTTT. It translates to CASSLSQGAGELFF.

V gene TRBV29-1 combines with J gene TRBJ2-1; TRBD1 might be the D (6 bases). The CDR3 spans 18 residues. V shed 0 bases and J shed 2 bases, with 20 bases lying between them. The germline V gene has CDR1 SQVTM and CDR2 ANQGSEA. CDR3 amino acids: CSVEDDLLGQLAYNEQFF. The CDR3 nucleotides are TGCAGCGTTGAAGATGACCTGCTAGGACAGCTCGCCTACAATGAGCAGTTCTTC.

V usage is TRBV7-9 and J usage is TRBJ2-1; D remains ambiguous. The CDR3 loop spans 14 amino acids. V lost 1 base to trimming and J lost 8 bases, with 12 bases between them. Germline CDR1 is SEHNR and CDR2 is FQNEAQ (reference sequence). In DNA form, the CDR3 reads TGTGCCAGCAGCTTAGTGGCTCCTTGGGATGAGCAGTTCTTC. Its protein is CASSLVAPWDEQFF.

In its sample, this clonotype was seen a few times. The chain carries TRBV12-3 or TRBV12-4 and TRBJ2-1; D remains unclear. This CDR3 spans 15 amino acids. V gave up 3 bases and J gave up 6 bases, with 15 bases separating them. CDR3 amino acids: CASSLPVGVINEQFF. The DNA for the CDR3 is TGTGCCAGCAGTTTGCCGGTTGGGGTGATCAATGAGCAGTTCTTC.

The rearrangement uses TRBV5-1 and TRBJ2-7; TRBD1 matches at 12 bases. V shed 4 bases and J 7 bases; nucleotides not matched to a gene: 6. The CDR3 contains 14 residues. CDR1 is SGHRS and CDR2 is YFSETQ in the germline V gene. DNA of the CDR3: TGCGCCAGCAGCACGGGACAGGGGGCCTGGGAGCAGTACTTC. Its translation is CASSTGQGAWEQYF.

In this sample, this clonotype turned up a few times. V gene TRBV5-1 combines with J gene TRBJ2-5; the D gene is possibly TRBD2 (5 bases). The CDR3 covers 14 residues. Per germline, CDR1 SGHRS and CDR2 YFSETQ. The V gene lost 6 bases and the J gene lost 1 base, with 13 bases spanning the gap. CDR3 coding DNA: TGCGCCAGCACCCTTGGCGGGCCCCAAGAGACCCAGTACTTC. This sequence encodes CASTLGGPQETQYF. The whole variable domain, remainder taken from reference TRBV5-1 and TRBJ2-5, is KAGVTQTPRYLIKTRGQQVTLSCSPISGHRSVSWYQQTPGQGLQFLFEYFSETQRNKGNFPGRFSGRQFSNSRSEMNVSTLELGDSALYLCASTLGGPQETQYFGPGTRLLVL.

The chain links TRBV7-6 to TRBJ2-5, with 9 bases identical to TRBD2. CDR1 and CDR2 from the germline V gene are SGHVS and FNYEAQ. This CDR3 contains 15 residues. With 2 bases clipped from V and 5 bases from J, the junction kept 6 bases outside the gene matches. For the CDR3, the DNA is TGTGCCAGCAGCTTAAATGGCGGGGGGGCTGAGACCCAGTACTTC. This gives the protein CASSLNGGGAETQYF.

Only a few counts were recorded for this clonotype. This sequence joins TRBV6-2 or TRBV6-3 and TRBJ2-2; D is perhaps TRBD1 (5 bases). V lost 4 bases, J lost 6 bases, and 15 bases lay in between. The CDR3 sequence is 15 residues long. The V gene's germline CDR1 is MNHEY and CDR2 SVGEGT. For the CDR3, the DNA is TGTGCCAGCAGTTCCGGACAAGCCGGCCCCGGGGAGCTGTTTTTT. Its protein product is CASSSGQAGPGELFF.

This clonotype was detected only a few times. The rearrangement links TRBV30 to TRBJ1-5, with 11 bases lining up with TRBD1. CDR3 size: 14 residues. In germline, CDR1 is GTSNPN, CDR2 SVGIG (reference sequence). Unmatched junction bases numbered 0, after V lost 0 bases and J lost 5 bases. CDR3 protein: CAWSVGQGDQPQHF. The CDR3 DNA reads as TGTGCCTGGAGTGTGGGACAGGGGGATCAGCCCCAGCATTTT.

V usage is TRBV12-3 or TRBV12-4 and J usage is TRBJ1-1, with 7 bases aligning to TRBD1. J lost 1 base, V lost 5 bases, and 10 bases had no gene match. The CDR3 runs 16 residues. The CDR3 region has the DNA TGTGCCAGCAGTGGGCGGTTGAGGACAGGGAACACTGAAGCTTTCTTT. This translates into CASSGRLRTGNTEAFF.

The chain joins TRBV5-1 to TRBJ2-7; 10 nucleotides align to TRBD1. Per the germline V gene, CDR1 is SGHRS and CDR2 is YFSETQ. V lost 0 bases to trimming and J lost 5 bases; unmatched junction nucleotides: 8. The CDR3 runs 16 residues. The CDR3 sequence: CASSLGDRGRDDEQYF. CDR3 nucleotides: TGCGCCAGCAGCTTGGGAGACAGGGGGCGCGACGACGAGCAGTACTTC.

The chain uses TRBV20-1 and TRBJ2-2; 10 bases are a match to TRBD2. Looked up from germline, CDR1 is DFQATT and CDR2 is SNEGSKA (reference sequence). This CDR3 has 15 residues. The trim removed 3 bases at V and 7 bases at J, leaving 8 bases unmatched. As DNA, the CDR3 is TGCAGTGCTAGGAGAGTAGCGGGAGGTTTCGGGGAGCTGTTTTTT. Its translation is CSARRVAGGFGELFF.

V gene TRBV5-6 combines with J gene TRBJ2-2; 7 nucleotides align to TRBD1. The CDR3 spans 15 residues. Germline V gene sequence: CDR1 SGHDT, CDR2 YYEEEE. V was pared by 2 bases and J by 7 bases, with 8 bases of the junction left unmatched. CDR3 in DNA: TGTGCCAGCAGCTTTCCGACAGGGTGGGACGGGGAGCTGTTTTTT. Residues: CASSFPTGWDGELFF.

The chain joins TRBV24-1 to TRBJ2-7; 9 positions agree with TRBD1. With 6 bases clipped from V and 2 bases from J, the junction kept 7 bases outside the gene matches. This CDR3 region has 15 residues. The germline gives CDR1 KGHDR, CDR2 SFDVKD. CDR3 loop: CATSSHRDRAYEQYF. In DNA form, the CDR3 reads TGTGCCACCAGTTCCCATCGGGACAGGGCCTACGAGCAGTACTTC.

This clonotype was observed a single time. This chain links TRBV20-1 with TRBJ1-1; 8 nucleotides agree with TRBD1. In germline, CDR1 is DFQATT, CDR2 SNEGSKA (reference sequence). V lost 6 bases, J lost 1 base, and 13 bases stayed unmatched. This CDR3 has 16 residues. CDR3 residues: CSATRTGRWRNTEAFF. The CDR3 region has the DNA TGCAGTGCAACGAGGACAGGGCGTTGGAGGAACACTGAAGCTTTCTTT.

This clonotype was counted at least ten times. This sequence joins TRBV14 and TRBJ2-7; possibly TRBD1 for D (7 bases). The CDR3 is 14 residues long. V was pared by 1 base and J by 3 bases, with 10 bases between. Looked up from germline, CDR1 is SGHDN and CDR2 is FVKESK. The CDR3 DNA follows: TGTGCCAGCAGCCAAGGACAGGGAGGCTACGAGCAGTACTTC. Encoded protein: CASSQGQGGYEQYF.